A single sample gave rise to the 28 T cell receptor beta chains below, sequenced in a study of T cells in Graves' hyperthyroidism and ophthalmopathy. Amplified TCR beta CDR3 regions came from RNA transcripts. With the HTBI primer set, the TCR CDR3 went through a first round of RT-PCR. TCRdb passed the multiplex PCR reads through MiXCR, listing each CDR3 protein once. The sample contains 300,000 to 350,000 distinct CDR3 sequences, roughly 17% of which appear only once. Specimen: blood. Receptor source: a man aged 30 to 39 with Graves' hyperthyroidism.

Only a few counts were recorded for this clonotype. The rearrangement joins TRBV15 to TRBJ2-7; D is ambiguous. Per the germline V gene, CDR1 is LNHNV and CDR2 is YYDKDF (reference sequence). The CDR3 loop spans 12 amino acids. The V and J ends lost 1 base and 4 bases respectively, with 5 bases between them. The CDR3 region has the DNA TGTGCCACCAGCAGAGCTAGGTACGAGCAGTACTTC. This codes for CATSRARYEQYF.

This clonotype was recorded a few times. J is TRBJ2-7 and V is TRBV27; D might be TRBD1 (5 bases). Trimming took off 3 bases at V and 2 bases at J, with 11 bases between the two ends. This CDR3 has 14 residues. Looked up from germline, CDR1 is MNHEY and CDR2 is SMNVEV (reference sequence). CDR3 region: CASSFSQGTYEQYF. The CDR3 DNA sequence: TGTGCCAGCAGTTTCTCCCAGGGAACCTACGAGCAGTACTTC.

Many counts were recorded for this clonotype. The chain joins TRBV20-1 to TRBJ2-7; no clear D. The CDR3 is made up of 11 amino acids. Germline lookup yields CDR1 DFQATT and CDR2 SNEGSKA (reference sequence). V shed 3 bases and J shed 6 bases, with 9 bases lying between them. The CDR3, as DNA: TGCAGTGCTAGCCCGACGGGCGAGCAGTACTTC. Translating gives CSASPTGEQYF.

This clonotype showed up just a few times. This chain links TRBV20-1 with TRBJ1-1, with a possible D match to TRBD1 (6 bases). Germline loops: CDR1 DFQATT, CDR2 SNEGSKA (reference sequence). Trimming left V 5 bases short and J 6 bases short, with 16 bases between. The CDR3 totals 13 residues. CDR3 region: CSAAGGRGAEAFF. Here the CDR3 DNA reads TGCAGTGCTGCGGGGGGGCGAGGGGCTGAAGCTTTCTTT.

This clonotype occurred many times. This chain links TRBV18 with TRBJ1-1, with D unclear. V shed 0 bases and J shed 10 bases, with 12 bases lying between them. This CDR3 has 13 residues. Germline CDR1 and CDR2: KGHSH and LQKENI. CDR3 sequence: CASSPPAGAGAFF. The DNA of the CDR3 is TGTGCCAGCTCACCACCGGCTGGCGCCGGAGCTTTCTTT.

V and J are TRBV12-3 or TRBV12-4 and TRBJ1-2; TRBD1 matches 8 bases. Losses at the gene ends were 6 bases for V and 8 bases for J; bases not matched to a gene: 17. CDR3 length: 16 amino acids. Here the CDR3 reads CASSPVVAGGIGGYTF. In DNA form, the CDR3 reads TGTGCCAGCAGCCCAGTCGTCGCAGGGGGCATAGGCGGCTACACCTTC.

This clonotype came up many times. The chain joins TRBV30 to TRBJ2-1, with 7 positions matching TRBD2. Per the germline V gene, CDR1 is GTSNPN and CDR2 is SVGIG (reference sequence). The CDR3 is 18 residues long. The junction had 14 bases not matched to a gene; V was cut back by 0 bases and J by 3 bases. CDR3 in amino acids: CAWSVLGKKRDYYNEQFF. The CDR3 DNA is TGTGCCTGGAGTGTACTAGGAAAAAAGCGGGACTACTACAATGAGCAGTTCTTC.

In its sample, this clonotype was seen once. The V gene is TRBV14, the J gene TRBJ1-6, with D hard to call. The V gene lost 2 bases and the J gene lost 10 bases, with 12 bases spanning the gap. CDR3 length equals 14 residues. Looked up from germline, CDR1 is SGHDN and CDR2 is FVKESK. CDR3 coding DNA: TGTGCCAGCAGCCAAAACTTACAAGGATCACCCCTCCACTTT. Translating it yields CASSQNLQGSPLHF. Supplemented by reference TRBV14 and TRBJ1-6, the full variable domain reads EAGVTQFPSHSVIEKGQTVTLRCDPISGHDNLYWYRRVMGKEIKFLLHFVKESKQDESGMPNNRFLAERTGGTYSTLKVQPAELEDSGVYFCASSQNLQGSPLHFGNGTRLTVT.

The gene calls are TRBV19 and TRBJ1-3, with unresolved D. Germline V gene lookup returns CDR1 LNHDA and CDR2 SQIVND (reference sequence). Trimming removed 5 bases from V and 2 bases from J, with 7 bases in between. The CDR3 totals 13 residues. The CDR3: CASSGVPGNTIYF. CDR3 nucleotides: TGTGCCAGTAGTGGGGTTCCTGGAAACACCATATATTTT.

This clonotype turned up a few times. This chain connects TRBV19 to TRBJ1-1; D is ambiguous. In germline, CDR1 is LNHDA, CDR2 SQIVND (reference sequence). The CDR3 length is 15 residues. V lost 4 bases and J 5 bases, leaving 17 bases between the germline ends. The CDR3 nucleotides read TGTGCCAGTAGTAGGTCTTCTACAGTGGGGACTGAAGCTTTCTTT. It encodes CASSRSSTVGTEAFF.

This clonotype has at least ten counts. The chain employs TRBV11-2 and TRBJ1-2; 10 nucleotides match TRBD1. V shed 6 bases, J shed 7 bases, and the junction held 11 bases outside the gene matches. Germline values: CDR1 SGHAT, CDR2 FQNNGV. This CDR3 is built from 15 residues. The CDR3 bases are TGTGCCAGCAGACCATCGACAGGGGGCGTTGGTGGCTACACCTTC. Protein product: CASRPSTGGVGGYTF.

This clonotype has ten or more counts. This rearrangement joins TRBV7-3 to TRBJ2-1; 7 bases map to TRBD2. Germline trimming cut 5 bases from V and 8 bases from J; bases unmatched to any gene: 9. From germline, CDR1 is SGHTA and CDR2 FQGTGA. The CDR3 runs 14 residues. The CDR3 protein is CASSPGGSPYEQFF. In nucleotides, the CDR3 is TGTGCCAGCAGCCCGGGCGGGAGCCCGTATGAGCAGTTCTTC.

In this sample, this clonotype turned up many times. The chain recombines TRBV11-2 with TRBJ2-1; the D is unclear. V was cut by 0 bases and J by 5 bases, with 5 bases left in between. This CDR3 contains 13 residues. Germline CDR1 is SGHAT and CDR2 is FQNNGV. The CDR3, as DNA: TGTGCCAGCAGCTTAGATCTAGACAATGAGCAGTTCTTC. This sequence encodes CASSLDLDNEQFF.

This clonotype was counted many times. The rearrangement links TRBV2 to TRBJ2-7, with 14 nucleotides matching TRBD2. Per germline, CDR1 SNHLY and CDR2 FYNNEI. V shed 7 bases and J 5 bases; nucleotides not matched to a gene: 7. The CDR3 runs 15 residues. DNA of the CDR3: TGTGCCAGCATGAGGGGACTAGCGGGAGTGGACGAGCAGTACTTC. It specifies CASMRGLAGVDEQYF.

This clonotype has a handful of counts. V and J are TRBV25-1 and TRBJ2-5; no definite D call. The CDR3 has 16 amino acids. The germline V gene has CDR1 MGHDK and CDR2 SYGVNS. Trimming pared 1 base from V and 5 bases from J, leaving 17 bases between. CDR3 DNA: TGTGCCAGCAGTGAATGGGCTACCCAGCCGGTTGAGACCCAGTACTTC. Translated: CASSEWATQPVETQYF.

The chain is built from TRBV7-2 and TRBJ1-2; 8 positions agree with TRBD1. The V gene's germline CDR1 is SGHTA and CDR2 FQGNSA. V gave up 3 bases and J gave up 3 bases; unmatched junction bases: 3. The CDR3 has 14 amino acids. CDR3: CASSFQGAHYGYTF. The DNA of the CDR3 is TGTGCCAGCAGCTTTCAGGGGGCCCACTATGGCTACACCTTC.

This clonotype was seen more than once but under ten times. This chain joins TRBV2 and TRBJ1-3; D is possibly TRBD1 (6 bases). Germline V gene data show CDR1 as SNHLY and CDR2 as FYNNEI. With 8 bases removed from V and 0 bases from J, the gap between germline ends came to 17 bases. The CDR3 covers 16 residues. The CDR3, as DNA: TGTGCCAGCTCTCCCTCCGGACAGAGCTCTGGAAACACCATATATTTT. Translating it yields CASSPSGQSSGNTIYF.

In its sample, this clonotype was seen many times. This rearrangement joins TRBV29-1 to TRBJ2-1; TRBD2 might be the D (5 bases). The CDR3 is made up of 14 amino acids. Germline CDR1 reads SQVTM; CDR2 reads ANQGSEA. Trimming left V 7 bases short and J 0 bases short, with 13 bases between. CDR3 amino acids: CSGGLGISYNEQFF. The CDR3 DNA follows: TGCAGCGGAGGGCTGGGGATCTCCTACAATGAGCAGTTCTTC.

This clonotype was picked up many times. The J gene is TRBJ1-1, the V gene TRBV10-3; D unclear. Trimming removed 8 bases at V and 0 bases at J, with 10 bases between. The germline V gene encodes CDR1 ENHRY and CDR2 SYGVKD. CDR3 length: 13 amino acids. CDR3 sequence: CAILEELNTEAFF. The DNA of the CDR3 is TGTGCCATCTTGGAGGAACTGAACACTGAAGCTTTCTTT.

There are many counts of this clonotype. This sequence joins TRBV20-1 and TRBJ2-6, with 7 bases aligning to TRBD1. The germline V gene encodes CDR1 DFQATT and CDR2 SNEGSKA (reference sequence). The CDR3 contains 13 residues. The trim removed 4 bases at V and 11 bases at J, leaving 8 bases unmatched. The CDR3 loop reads CSAIRQGPDVLTF. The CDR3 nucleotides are TGCAGTGCTATCCGACAGGGTCCGGACGTCCTGACTTTC.

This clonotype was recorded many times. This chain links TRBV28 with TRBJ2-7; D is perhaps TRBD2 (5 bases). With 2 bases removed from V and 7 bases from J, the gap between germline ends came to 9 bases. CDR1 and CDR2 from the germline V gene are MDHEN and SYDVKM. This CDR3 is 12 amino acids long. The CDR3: CASSLAGWEQYF. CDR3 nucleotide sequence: TGTGCCAGCAGTTTAGCGGGCTGGGAGCAGTACTTC.

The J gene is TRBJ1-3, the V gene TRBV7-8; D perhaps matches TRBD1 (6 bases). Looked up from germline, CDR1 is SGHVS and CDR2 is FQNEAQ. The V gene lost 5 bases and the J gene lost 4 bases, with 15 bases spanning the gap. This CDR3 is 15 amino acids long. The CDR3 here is CASSGGDGGGNTIYF. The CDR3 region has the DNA TGTGCCAGCAGCGGAGGCGATGGGGGCGGAAACACCATATATTTT.

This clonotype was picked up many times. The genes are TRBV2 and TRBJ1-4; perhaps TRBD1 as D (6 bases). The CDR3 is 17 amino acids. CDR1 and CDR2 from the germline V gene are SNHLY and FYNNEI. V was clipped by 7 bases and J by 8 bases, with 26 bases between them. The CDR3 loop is CASIWEQGMPTREKLFF. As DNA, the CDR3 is TGTGCCAGCATTTGGGAACAGGGTATGCCAACTAGAGAAAAACTGTTTTTT.

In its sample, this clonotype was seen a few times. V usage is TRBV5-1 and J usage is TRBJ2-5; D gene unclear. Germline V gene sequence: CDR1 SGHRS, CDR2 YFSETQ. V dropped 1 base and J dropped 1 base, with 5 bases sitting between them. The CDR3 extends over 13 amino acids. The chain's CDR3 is CASSLTSQETQYF. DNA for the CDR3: TGCGCCAGCAGCTTGACCAGCCAAGAGACCCAGTACTTC.

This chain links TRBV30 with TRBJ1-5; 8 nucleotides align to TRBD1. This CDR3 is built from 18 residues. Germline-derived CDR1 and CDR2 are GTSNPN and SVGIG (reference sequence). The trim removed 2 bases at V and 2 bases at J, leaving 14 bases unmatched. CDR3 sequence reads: CAWSWGPGGRLGNQPQHF. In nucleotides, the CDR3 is TGTGCCTGGAGTTGGGGACCAGGGGGCCGCTTGGGCAATCAGCCCCAGCATTTT. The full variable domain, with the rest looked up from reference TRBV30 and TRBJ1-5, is SQTIHQWPATLVQPVGSPLSLECTVEGTSNPNLYWYRQAAGRGLQLLFYSVGIGQISSEVPQNLSASRPQDRQFILSSKKLLLSDSGFYLCAWSWGPGGRLGNQPQHFGDGTRLSIL.

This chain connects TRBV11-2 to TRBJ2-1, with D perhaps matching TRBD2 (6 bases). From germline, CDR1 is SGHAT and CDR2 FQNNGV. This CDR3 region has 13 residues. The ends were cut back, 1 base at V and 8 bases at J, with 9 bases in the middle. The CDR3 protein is CASSLAGGHEQFF. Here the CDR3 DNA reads TGTGCCAGCAGCTTAGCCGGGGGACATGAGCAGTTCTTC.

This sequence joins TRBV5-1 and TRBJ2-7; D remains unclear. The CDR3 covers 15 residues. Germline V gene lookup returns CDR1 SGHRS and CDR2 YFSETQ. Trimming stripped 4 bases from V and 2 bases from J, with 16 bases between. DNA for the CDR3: TGCGCCAGCAGCCGCGAGGTAGAACGCACCTACGAGCAGTACTTC. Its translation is CASSREVERTYEQYF. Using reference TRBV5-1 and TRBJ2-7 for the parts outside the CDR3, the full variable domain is KAGVTQTPRYLIKTRGQQVTLSCSPISGHRSVSWYQQTPGQGLQFLFEYFSETQRNKGNFPGRFSGRQFSNSRSEMNVSTLELGDSALYLCASSREVERTYEQYFGPGTRLTVT.

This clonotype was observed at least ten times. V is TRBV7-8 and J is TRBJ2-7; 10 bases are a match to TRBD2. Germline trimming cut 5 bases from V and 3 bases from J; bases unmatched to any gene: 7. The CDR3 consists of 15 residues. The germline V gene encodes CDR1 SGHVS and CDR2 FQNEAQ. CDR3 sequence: CASSPLWTSGYEQYF. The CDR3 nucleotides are TGTGCCAGCAGCCCACTATGGACTAGCGGCTACGAGCAGTACTTC.